Detailed here is one T cell receptor beta chain. No antigen is known for it. Constant-segment primers were used for 5'RACE, and the resulting TCR alpha and TCR beta cDNA libraries carried sample barcodes and UMIs. TCRdb called the 5' RACE reads again in MiXCR, with one record for every CDR3 protein. The top ten hold about 23% of the sample, which has some 280,000 distinct CDR3 sequences, about 16% seen once. Trimming cost V 3 bases and J 1 base, with 9 bases left between them. Germline V gives CDR1 SEHNR, CDR2 FQNEAQ (reference sequence). This CDR3 region has 14 residues. The sample comes from a study of T-cell memory formation after mild COVID-19. As for the study in general: In these data, TCR clusters were largely donor specific. General study points: Contracting clones localized mainly to CM and EM when CD4+ and mainly to EMRA when CD8+. Balance between CD4 and CD8 was seen in clones contracting day 15 to 85, and a CD4+ lean was seen in later expanders.

The receptor comes from a man aged 18 to 30 who had mild COVID-19 (a few samples of this study predate the infection). Cell type and time point are not known. The sequenced sample was PBMCs or a T cell subset sorted from them (not recorded which). This sequence joins TRBV7-9 and TRBJ1-1; D is unresolved. DNA for the CDR3: TGTGCCAGCAGCTTCTACAGACCGAACACTGAAGCTTTCTTT. This codes for CASSFYRPNTEAFF.